The sequence of this T cell receptor (beta chain) was determined in a study of neoadjuvant nivolumab and ipilimumab in lung cancer. Broader study findings: From pretherapy to surgery, tumor richness and clonality rose with dual therapy. Compared with tumor-adjacent uninvolved lung, resected tumors showed greater richness and clonality. Higher pretherapy blood TCR richness went with higher resected-tumor richness.

This CDR3 spans 15 amino acids. The germline gives CDR1 SGHRS, CDR2 YFSETQ. V lost 0 bases and J lost 4, with 13 bases in between. As for this clone: The antigen is undetermined.

Repertoires were generated with immunoSEQ multiplex PCR, while TCRdb's copy carries only in-frame clones and drops some. The table has 25,000 to 35,000 clones, roughly 90% seen once. This specimen consisted of peripheral blood, obtained after neoadjuvant nivolumab, alone or with ipilimumab, at or shortly before surgery. The sequence derives from an adult with non-small cell lung cancer. This rearrangement joins TRBV5-1 to TRBJ2-5; a weak D match, TRBD2 (6 bases). CDR3 DNA: TGCGCCAGCAGCTTGGAGGCGGGACCGCCAGAGACCCAGTACTTC. This translates into CASSLEAGPPETQYF.